This TCR beta chain came from a study of sequential checkpoint blockade in melanoma (dated by TCRdb to the late 2010s). General notes on the study: Patients were randomized 1:1 to first-line nivolumab followed by ipilimumab (arm A) or ipilimumab followed by nivolumab (arm B). Maintenance nivolumab came after both trial sequences. DNA from about 100 melanoma tumor samples collected before treatment underwent TCRbeta immunosequencing. Matched tumor biopsies were taken from roughly 22 patients before treatment and at week 13, after single-agent nivolumab (arm A) or ipilimumab (arm B). The same lesion was the source of approximately 79% of the matched pre- and post-treatment tumor biopsy pairs. The investigation overall reported the following: Patients whose tumor T-cell fraction and clonality increased by week 13 were about 30 times more likely to achieve clinical benefit. Small sample sizes and reduced statistical power limited the within-arm analyses of tumor T-cell fraction. Among patients in the nivolumab-first arm (arm A), tumor TIL clonality before treatment was associated with response (P = .04). PD-L1 staining and CD8+ T-cell counts correlated with tumor T-cell fraction and clonality, whereas mutational load did not. The model for predicting response that combines TCR metrics with mutation burden needs to be validated in larger, independent patient cohorts.

TCRbeta CDR3 regions were immunosequenced from genomic DNA with the immunoSEQ Assay. Before high-throughput sequencing, the genomic DNA was amplified using bias-controlled multiplex PCR. As for the original processing: To quantify the absolute abundance of each unique TCRbeta CDR3 region, the sequences were collapsed and filtered. Clonality, defined as 1 minus Pielou's evenness, was calculated using only productive rearrangements. To compute tumor T-cell fraction, TCRbeta template counts were normalized to usable DNA, with usable DNA estimated from several housekeeping genes. A previously published method was used to identify clones whose frequencies were significantly greater in on-treatment samples than in baseline samples. TCRdb retrieved this table from immuneACCESS and kept in-frame rearrangements only. Not all clones are present; in checked studies, unresolved V genes account for under half, and no reason is known for the remainder. The V and J calls and clone size were taken over from that table, and D and trimming were inferred from the DNA. The sample profile shows 4,000 to 5,000 clones; roughly a third of them were found once. Around 6.7% of the sample belongs to the ten largest clones.

The treatment or condition label, read with the paper, signifies: randomized to nivolumab then ipilimumab (arm A) or the reverse (arm B). No trial patient had received prior DNA-damaging chemotherapy. The samples were obtained from melanoma patients enrolled in CheckMate 064, an open-label, randomized phase II trial testing sequential checkpoint blockade. Tumor TCR sequencing used genomic DNA from formalin-fixed paraffin-embedded (FFPE) tissue samples. Counted from cysteine to phenylalanine, this CDR3 has 14 amino acids. Just the 42-base CDR3 DNA is kept, in frame starting at base 1. V loses 3 bases of germline sequence and J loses 3 bases, and the interval between the two ends is 11 bases. As encoded in the germline V gene, CDR1 is SGHNT while CDR2 is YENEEA. This clone is classified as medium-sized (0.01 to 0.1%). Which antigen it targets is not known. Base qualities are missing; no much larger clone stands one base away.

This TCR came from a human donor with melanoma. This sequence uses TRBV11-3 and TRBJ1-1, with TRBD1 perhaps the D gene, on 6 matching bases. The specimen comprised tumor tissue (inferred from file names), sampled from a patient given nivolumab and ipilimumab in sequence. This receptor carries the CDR3 CASSFTGHYTEAFF. The DNA reads as follows: TGTGCCAGCAGCTTCACGGGACATTACACTGAAGCTTTCTTT.